This TCR beta chain appears in the sequencing data of a study of OX40 agonist ivuxolimab in advanced cancers. Germline trimming cut 0 bases from V and 4 bases from J; bases unmatched to any gene: 9. Germline-derived CDR1 and CDR2 are SGDLS and YYNGEE. This CDR3 comprises 16 residues. The method was immunoSEQ multiplex PCR; TCRdb's version includes in-frame clones alone and lacks a portion of them. This table holds some 62,000 clones, around 93% found once. The chain recombines TRBV9 with TRBJ1-1; 7 bases are a match to TRBD1. The origin of this receptor is an adult with an advanced solid tumor such as melanoma, head and neck, liver or kidney cancer. The sample was CD4+ or CD8+ T cells sorted from blood, taken in a trial of the OX40 agonist ivuxolimab. This CDR3 is CASSVGEGAYGTEAFF. In nucleotides, the CDR3 is TGTGCCAGCAGCGTAGGAGAGGGGGCGTACGGCACTGAAGCTTTCTTT. Complete variable domain (other parts from reference TRBV9 and TRBJ1-1): DSGVTQTPKHLITATGQRVTLRCSPRSGDLSVYWYQQSLDQGLQFLIQYYNGEERAKGNILERFSAQQFPDLHSELNLSSLELGDSALYFCASSVGEGAYGTEAFFGQGTRLTVV.